This T cell receptor beta chain comes out of a study of cytomegalovirus exposure and HLA in healthy donors. Overall study findings and caveats: In a later analysis, common viral pathogens appeared linked to several of the most significant clusters.

Germline assignment: CDR1 LNHDA and CDR2 SQIVND (reference sequence). The CDR3 spans 14 residues. V was pared by 7 bases and J by 1 base, with 7 bases of the junction left unmatched. 60 Vbeta and 13 Jbeta primers were used in PCR. Sequencing was performed with immunoSEQ multiplex PCR; in TCRdb, only in-frame clones are kept and a portion is missing. The table shows approximately 140,000 clones, with 65% to 85% occurring only once. Comments on this clone: Its matching antigen is unknown.

The chain employs TRBV19 and TRBJ2-7, with 7 bases fitting TRBD1. The sequence was collected from a boy between 10 and 17 years old in good health and CMV-seronegative. The sequenced sample consisted of PBMCs. The CDR3 protein is CASTRTGSSYEQYF. The CDR3, as DNA: TGTGCCAGTACCCGGACAGGTTCTTCCTACGAGCAGTACTTC.